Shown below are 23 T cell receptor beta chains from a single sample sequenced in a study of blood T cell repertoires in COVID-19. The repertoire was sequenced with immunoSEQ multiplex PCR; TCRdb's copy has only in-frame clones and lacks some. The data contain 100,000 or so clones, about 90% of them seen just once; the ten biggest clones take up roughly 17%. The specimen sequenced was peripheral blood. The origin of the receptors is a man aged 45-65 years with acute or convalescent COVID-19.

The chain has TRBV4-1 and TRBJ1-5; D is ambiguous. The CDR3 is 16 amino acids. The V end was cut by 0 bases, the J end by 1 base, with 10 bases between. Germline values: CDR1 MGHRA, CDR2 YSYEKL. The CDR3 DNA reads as TGCGCCAGCAGCCAAGAACACGGGTCAAGCAATCAGCCCCAGCATTTT. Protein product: CASSQEHGSSNQPQHF.

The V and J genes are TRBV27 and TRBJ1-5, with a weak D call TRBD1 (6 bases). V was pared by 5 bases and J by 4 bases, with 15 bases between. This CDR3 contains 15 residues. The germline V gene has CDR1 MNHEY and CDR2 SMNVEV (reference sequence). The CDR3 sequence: CASSPRRGGNQPQHF. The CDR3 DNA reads TGTGCCAGCAGTCCAAGGAGAGGGGGAAATCAGCCCCAGCATTTT.

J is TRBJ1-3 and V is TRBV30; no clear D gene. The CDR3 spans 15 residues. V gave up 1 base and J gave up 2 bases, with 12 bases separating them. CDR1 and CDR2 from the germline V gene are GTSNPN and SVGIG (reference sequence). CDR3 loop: CAWSEQLLTGNTIYF. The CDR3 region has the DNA TGTGCCTGGAGTGAACAGCTTCTGACTGGAAACACCATATATTTT.

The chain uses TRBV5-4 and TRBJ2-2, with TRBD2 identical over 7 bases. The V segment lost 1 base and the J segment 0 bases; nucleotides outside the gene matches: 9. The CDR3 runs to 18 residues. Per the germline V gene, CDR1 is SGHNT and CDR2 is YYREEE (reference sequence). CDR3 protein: CASSLHPPGGSNTGELFF. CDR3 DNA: TGTGCCAGCAGCTTGCACCCTCCCGGGGGGTCGAACACCGGGGAGCTGTTTTTT.

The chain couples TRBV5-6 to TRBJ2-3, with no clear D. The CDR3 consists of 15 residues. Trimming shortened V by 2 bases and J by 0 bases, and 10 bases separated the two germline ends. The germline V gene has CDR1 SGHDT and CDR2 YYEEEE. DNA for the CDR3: TGTGCCAGCAGCTTTTCCCGGGTTAGCACAGATACGCAGTATTTT. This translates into CASSFSRVSTDTQYF.

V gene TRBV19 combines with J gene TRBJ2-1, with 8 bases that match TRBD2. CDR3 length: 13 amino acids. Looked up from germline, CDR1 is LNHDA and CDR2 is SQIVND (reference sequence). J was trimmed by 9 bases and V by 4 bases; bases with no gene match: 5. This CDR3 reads CASSTRRGGEQFF. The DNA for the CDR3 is TGTGCCAGTAGTACCCGACGGGGGGGTGAGCAGTTCTTC.

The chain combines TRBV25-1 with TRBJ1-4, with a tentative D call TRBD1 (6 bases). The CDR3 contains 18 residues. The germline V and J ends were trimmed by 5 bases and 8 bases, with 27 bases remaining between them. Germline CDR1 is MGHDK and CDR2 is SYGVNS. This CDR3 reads CASSTVKTFGDIGEKLFF. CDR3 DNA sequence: TGTGCCAGCAGTACCGTGAAAACCTTTGGGGACATAGGGGAAAAACTGTTTTTT.

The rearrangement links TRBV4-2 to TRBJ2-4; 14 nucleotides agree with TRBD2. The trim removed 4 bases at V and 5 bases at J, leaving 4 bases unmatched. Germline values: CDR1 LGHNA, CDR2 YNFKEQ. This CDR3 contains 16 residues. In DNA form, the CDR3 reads TGTGCCAGCAGCCCTGGGACTAGCGGGGGCCAAAACATTCAGTACTTC. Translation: CASSPGTSGGQNIQYF.

The CDR3 DNA reads TGCAGCGCCACAGGGTTGGAGTCCTACGAGCAGTACTTC. Protein sequence: CSATGLESYEQYF. The rearrangement links TRBV29-1 to TRBJ2-7; D might be TRBD1 (6 bases). The V end lost 7 bases, the J end lost 1 base, and 14 bases lay between the germline ends. In germline, CDR1 is SQVTM, CDR2 ANQGSEA. The CDR3 has 13 residues.

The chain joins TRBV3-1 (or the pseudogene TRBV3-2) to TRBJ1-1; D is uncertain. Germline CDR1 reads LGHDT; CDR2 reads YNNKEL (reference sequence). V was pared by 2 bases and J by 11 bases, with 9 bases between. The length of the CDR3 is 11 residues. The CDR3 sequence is CASSQSSAAFF. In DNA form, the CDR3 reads TGTGCCAGCAGCCAATCTTCCGCGGCTTTCTTT.

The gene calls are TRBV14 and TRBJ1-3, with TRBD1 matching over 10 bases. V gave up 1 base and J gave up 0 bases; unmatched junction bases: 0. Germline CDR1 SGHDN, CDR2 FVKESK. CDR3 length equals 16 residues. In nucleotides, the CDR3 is TGTGCCAGCAGCCAAGGGACAGGGGGCTCTGGAAACACCATATATTTT. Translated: CASSQGTGGSGNTIYF. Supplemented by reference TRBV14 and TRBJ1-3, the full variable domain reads EAGVTQFPSHSVIEKGQTVTLRCDPISGHDNLYWYRRVMGKEIKFLLHFVKESKQDESGMPNNRFLAERTGGTYSTLKVQPAELEDSGVYFCASSQGTGGSGNTIYFGEGSWLTVV.

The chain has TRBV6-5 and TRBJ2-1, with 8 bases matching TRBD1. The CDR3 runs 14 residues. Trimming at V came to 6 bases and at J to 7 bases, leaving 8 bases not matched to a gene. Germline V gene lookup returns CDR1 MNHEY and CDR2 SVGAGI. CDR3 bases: TGTGCCAGCAGGTTATCCGGGACAGGAAATGAGCAGTTCTTC. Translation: CASRLSGTGNEQFF.

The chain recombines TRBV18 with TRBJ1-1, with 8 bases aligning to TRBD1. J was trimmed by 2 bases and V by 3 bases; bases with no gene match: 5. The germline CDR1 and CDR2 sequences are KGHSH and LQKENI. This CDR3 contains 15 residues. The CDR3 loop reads CASSPSTGVNTEAFF. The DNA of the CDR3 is TGTGCCAGCTCACCTTCGACAGGGGTCAACACTGAAGCTTTCTTT.

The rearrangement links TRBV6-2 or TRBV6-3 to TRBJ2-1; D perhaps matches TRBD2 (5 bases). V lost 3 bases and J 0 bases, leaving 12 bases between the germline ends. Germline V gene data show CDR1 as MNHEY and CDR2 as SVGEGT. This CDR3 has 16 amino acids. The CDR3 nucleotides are TGTGCCAGCAGTTATCACCTAGGGAGCTCCTACAATGAGCAGTTCTTC. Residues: CASSYHLGSSYNEQFF.

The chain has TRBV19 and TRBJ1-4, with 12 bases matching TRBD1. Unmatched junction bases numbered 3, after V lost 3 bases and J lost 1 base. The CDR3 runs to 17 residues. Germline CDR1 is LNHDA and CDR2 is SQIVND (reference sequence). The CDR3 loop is CASSIRDRGRTNEKLFF. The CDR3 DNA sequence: TGTGCCAGTAGTATCCGGGACAGGGGGCGAACTAATGAAAAACTGTTTTTT.

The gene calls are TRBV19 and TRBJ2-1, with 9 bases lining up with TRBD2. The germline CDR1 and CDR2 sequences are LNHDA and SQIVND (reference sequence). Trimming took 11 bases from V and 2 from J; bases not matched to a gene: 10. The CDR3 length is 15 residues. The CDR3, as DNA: TGTGCCGGCGAGGGGCGGGGGGGCACCTACAATGAGCAGTTCTTC. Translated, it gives CAGEGRGGTYNEQFF.

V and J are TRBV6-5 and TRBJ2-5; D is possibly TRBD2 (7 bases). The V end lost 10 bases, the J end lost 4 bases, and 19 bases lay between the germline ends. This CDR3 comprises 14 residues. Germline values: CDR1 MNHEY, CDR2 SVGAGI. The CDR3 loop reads CATTRGAGLETQYF. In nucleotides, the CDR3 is TGTGCCACCACTCGGGGGGCCGGACTAGAGACCCAGTACTTC.

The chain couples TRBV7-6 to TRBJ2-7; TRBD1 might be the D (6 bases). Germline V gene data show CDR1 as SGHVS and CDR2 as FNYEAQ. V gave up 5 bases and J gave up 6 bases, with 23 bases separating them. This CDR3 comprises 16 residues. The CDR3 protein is CASSKTNPGQLAEQYF. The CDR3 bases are TGTGCCAGCAGCAAGACTAACCCCGGACAGCTCGCCGAGCAGTACTTC.

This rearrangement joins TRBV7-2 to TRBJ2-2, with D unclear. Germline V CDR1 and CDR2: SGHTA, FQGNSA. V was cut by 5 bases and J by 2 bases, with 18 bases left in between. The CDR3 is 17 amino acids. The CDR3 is CASSLPRVSSNTGELFF. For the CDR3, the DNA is TGTGCCAGCAGCCTCCCCCGGGTTAGTAGTAACACCGGGGAGCTGTTTTTT.

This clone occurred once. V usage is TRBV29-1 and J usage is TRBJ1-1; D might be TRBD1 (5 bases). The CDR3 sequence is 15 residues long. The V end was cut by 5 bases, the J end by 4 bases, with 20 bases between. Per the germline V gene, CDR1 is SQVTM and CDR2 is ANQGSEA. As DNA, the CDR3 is TGCAGCGTTTGCCCAATAGTTGGGGGGTGCACTGAAGCTTTCTTT. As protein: CSVCPIVGGCTEAFF.

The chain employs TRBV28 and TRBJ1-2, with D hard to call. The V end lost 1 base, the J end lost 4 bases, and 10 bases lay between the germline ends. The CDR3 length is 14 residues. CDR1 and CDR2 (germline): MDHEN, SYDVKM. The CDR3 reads CASSLLGGLYGYTF. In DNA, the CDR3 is TGTGCCAGCAGTTTATTGGGCGGACTCTATGGCTACACCTTC.

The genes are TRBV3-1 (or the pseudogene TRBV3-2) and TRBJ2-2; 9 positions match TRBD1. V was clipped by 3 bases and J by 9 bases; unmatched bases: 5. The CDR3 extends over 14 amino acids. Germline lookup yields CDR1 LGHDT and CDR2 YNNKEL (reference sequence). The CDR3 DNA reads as TGTGCCAGCAGCCACGACTACAGGGGGCGGGAGCTGTTTTTT. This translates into CASSHDYRGRELFF.

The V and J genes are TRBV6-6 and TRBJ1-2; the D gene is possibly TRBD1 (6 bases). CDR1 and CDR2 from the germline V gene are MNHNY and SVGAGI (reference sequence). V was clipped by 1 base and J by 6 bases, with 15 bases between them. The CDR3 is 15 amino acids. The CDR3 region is CASSYFLQGEHGYTF. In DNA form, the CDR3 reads TGTGCCAGCAGTTACTTTCTACAGGGCGAGCATGGCTACACCTTC.